These 21 T cell receptor beta chains share one sample of origin, sequenced in a study of cytomegalovirus exposure and HLA in healthy donors (dated by TCRdb to 2017 to 2019). The method was the immunoSEQ multiplex PCR assay. For the multiplex PCR, a mixture combining 60 forward primers for TCR Vbeta segments and 13 reverse primers for TCR Jbeta segments was used. TCRdb limited this immuneACCESS table to in-frame rearrangements with V and J called. A share of clones is missing; checked studies link under half to unresolved V genes, and the rest is unexplained. This sample has some 140,000 clones in its table, and 80% of those were observed once. The ten largest clonotypes hold about 4.4% of the sample. Input material: PBMCs. These receptors were taken from a man younger than 45 in good health.

The DNA for the CDR3 is TGTGCCAGCAGTCCTGGACTAATCTATGGCTACACCTTC. Encoded protein: CASSPGLIYGYTF. This chain joins TRBV6-5 and TRBJ1-2; D is unresolved. The CDR3 is 13 residues long. The V gene lost 5 bases and the J gene lost 4 bases, with 11 bases spanning the gap. CDR1 and CDR2 (germline): MNHEY, SVGAGI.

Details on this clone: The same CDR3 also results from other DNA sequences found in this sample. The genes are TRBV13 and TRBJ2-1; TRBD2 aligns across 10 bases. This CDR3 is 11 amino acids long. Per the germline V gene, CDR1 is PRHDT and CDR2 is FYEKMQ (reference sequence). V was clipped by 5 bases and J by 12 bases; unmatched bases: 1. The CDR3 protein is CASSRLAGQFF. The CDR3 nucleotides are TGTGCCAGCAGCAGACTAGCGGGGCAGTTCTTC.

The CDR3 loop reads CASSLGGTVAKNIQYF. The CDR3 DNA reads TGTGCCAGCAGCTTAGGAGGGACAGTAGCCAAAAACATTCAGTACTTC. V and J are TRBV7-9 and TRBJ2-4, with 7 bases identical to TRBD1. The CDR3 runs 16 residues. The V segment lost 1 base and the J segment 0 bases; nucleotides outside the gene matches: 3. Germline V gives CDR1 SEHNR, CDR2 FQNEAQ (reference sequence).

The V call is TRBV6-5, the J call TRBJ2-7; unclear D gene. The germline gives CDR1 MNHEY, CDR2 SVGAGI. The CDR3 sequence is 15 residues long. Between the trimmed V and J ends, which lost 6 bases and 2 bases, there was a span of 17 bases. The CDR3 reads CASRYDSFRTYEQYF. The CDR3 DNA reads as TGTGCCAGCAGATACGACTCTTTTAGAACCTACGAGCAGTACTTC.

V usage is TRBV5-1 and J usage is TRBJ2-1; no clear D gene. V was clipped by 2 bases and J by 1 base, with 7 bases between them. The germline V gene encodes CDR1 SGHRS and CDR2 YFSETQ. The CDR3 consists of 14 residues. CDR3 residues: CASSLAISYNEQFF. The DNA of the CDR3 is TGCGCCAGCAGCTTAGCGATATCCTACAATGAGCAGTTCTTC. Variable domain in full (rest from reference TRBV5-1 and TRBJ2-1): KAGVTQTPRYLIKTRGQQVTLSCSPISGHRSVSWYQQTPGQGLQFLFEYFSETQRNKGNFPGRFSGRQFSNSRSEMNVSTLELGDSALYLCASSLAISYNEQFFGPGTRLTVL.

On this clone itself: One junction end disagrees with the germline gene, perhaps due to a read error. The rearrangement joins TRBV4-1 to TRBJ1-6; D may be TRBD1 (6 bases). The CDR3 spans 15 residues. CDR1 is MGHRA, CDR2 YSYEKL, per germline. The CDR3 spells CASSLGQPANSPLHF. The DNA for the CDR3 is TGCGCCAGTAGCCTCGGACAGCCCGCTAATTCACCCCTCCACTTT.

The chain has TRBV6-5 and TRBJ1-2, with TRBD1 as a possible D gene (6 bases). V lost 7 bases, J lost 4 bases, and 13 bases lay in between. Germline V gene lookup returns CDR1 MNHEY and CDR2 SVGAGI. This CDR3 has 13 amino acids. The CDR3 loop reads CASNQGGGYGYTF. DNA of the CDR3: TGTGCCAGCAACCAAGGGGGTGGCTATGGCTACACCTTC.

This rearrangement joins TRBV15 to TRBJ1-1; possible D gene TRBD1, 6 bases. The germline CDR1 and CDR2 sequences are LNHNV and YYDKDF (reference sequence). The CDR3 spans 16 residues. The V and J ends lost 5 bases and 4 bases respectively, with 20 bases between them. The DNA of the CDR3 is TGTGCCACCAGCCCACAGGGTCTGGATGGGGGCACTGAAGCTTTCTTT. Protein: CATSPQGLDGGTEAFF.

The chain couples TRBV19 to TRBJ2-5; 7 positions match TRBD2. CDR3 length equals 14 residues. Trimming took 7 bases from V and 5 from J; bases not matched to a gene: 10. Germline values: CDR1 LNHDA, CDR2 SQIVND (reference sequence). The CDR3 DNA is TGTGCCAGTAATCAGCGGGACCGCCGGGAGACCCAGTACTTC. It codes for CASNQRDRRETQYF.

In nucleotides, the CDR3 is TGTGCCAGCAGCATCCGCGAGAACACTGAAGCTTTCTTT. Encoded protein: CASSIRENTEAFF. V gene TRBV6-1 combines with J gene TRBJ1-1, with D unresolved. This CDR3 spans 13 amino acids. Germline assignment: CDR1 MNHNS and CDR2 SASEGT. Trimming shortened V by 6 bases and J by 1 base, and 9 bases separated the two germline ends.

The chain employs TRBV20-1 and TRBJ2-3, with 7 bases aligning to TRBD1. Germline-derived CDR1 and CDR2 are DFQATT and SNEGSKA (reference sequence). V was pared by 3 bases and J by 11 bases, with 5 bases of the junction left unmatched. CDR3 length: 11 residues. The CDR3 spells CSASGAGGQYF. The CDR3 coding sequence is TGCAGTGCTAGTGGGGCAGGGGGGCAGTATTTT.

The chain uses TRBV4-1 and TRBJ1-1; D is unclear. V lost 1 base and J 0 bases, leaving 6 bases between the germline ends. CDR3 length: 14 residues. Germline V gene sequence: CDR1 MGHRA, CDR2 YSYEKL. The CDR3 loop is CASSQGHVNTEAFF. For the CDR3, the DNA is TGCGCCAGCAGCCAAGGACACGTGAACACTGAAGCTTTCTTT.

The chain joins TRBV11-3 to TRBJ2-1; 10 bases are a match to TRBD2. V lost 0 bases to trimming and J lost 5 bases; unmatched junction nucleotides: 1. This CDR3 spans 15 amino acids. Germline assignment: CDR1 SGHNT and CDR2 YENEEA. The CDR3, as DNA: TGTGCCAGCAGCTTAGAAAGCGGGAGGGACAATGAGCAGTTCTTC. Translation: CASSLESGRDNEQFF. The full variable domain, in which reference TRBV11-3 and TRBJ2-1 provide the parts outside the CDR3, is EAGVVQSPRYKIIEKKQPVAFWCNPISGHNTLYWYLQNLGQGPELLIRYENEEAVDDSQLPKDRFSAERLKGVDSTLKIQPAELGDSAVYLCASSLESGRDNEQFFGPGTRLTVL.

With respect to this clone: The sample has other DNA sequences that encode this CDR3 too. This chain uses TRBV7-3 with TRBJ2-3, with D hard to call. The CDR3 has 12 residues. Trimming took off 1 base at V and 6 bases at J, with 5 bases between the two ends. Germline V gene lookup returns CDR1 SGHTA and CDR2 FQGTGA. The CDR3 spells CASSLNEDTQYF. CDR3 sequence (DNA): TGTGCCAGCAGCTTAAACGAGGATACGCAGTATTTT.

This sequence joins TRBV18 and TRBJ2-5; a weak D match, TRBD2 (5 bases). Gene TRBJ2-7 matches the end of the DNA better, so the J call may be wrong. Germline V gene lookup returns CDR1 KGHSH and CDR2 LQKENI. The CDR3 loop spans 13 amino acids. CDR3 amino acids: CASSPGLGYEQYF. The CDR3 nucleotides are TGTGCCAGCTCACCAGGACTCGGCTACGAGCAGTACTTC.

This clone was seen once. The chain employs TRBV6-1 and TRBJ2-7; D is perhaps TRBD2 (5 bases). CDR1 MNHNS and CDR2 SASEGT come from the germline V gene. The V end was cut by 8 bases, the J end by 4 bases, with 21 bases between. This CDR3 comprises 15 residues. The DNA for the CDR3 is TGTGCCAGCCGACCTGTCCCGGGGAGTCGGTACGAGCAGTACTTC. This codes for CASRPVPGSRYEQYF.

The genes are TRBV2 and TRBJ1-1; no definite D call. V lost 2 bases and J 0 bases, leaving 16 bases between the germline ends. Germline V gene sequence: CDR1 SNHLY, CDR2 FYNNEI. This CDR3 has 17 amino acids. For the CDR3, the DNA is TGTGCCAGCAGTGAACTCAGCAGGATGGCCCTGAACACTGAAGCTTTCTTT. It translates to CASSELSRMALNTEAFF.

The chain has TRBV19 and TRBJ2-7, with TRBD1 as a possible D gene (5 bases). The CDR3 has 15 residues. The V end lost 3 bases, the J end lost 1 base, and 13 bases lay between the germline ends. Germline loops: CDR1 LNHDA, CDR2 SQIVND (reference sequence). The DNA of the CDR3 is TGTGCCAGTAGTATTTCTCCAGCAGGGTCCTACGAGCAGTACTTC. Encoded protein: CASSISPAGSYEQYF.

This chain uses TRBV7-2 with TRBJ2-1; 7 bases fit TRBD2. The J segment lost 9 bases and the V segment lost 4 bases, leaving 6 bases of the junction unmatched. The CDR3 is made up of 13 amino acids. Germline CDR1 and CDR2: SGHTA and FQGNSA. The CDR3 DNA reads as TGTGCCAGCAGCTCTCGGACTAGTTTTGAGCAGTTCTTC. This codes for CASSSRTSFEQFF.

The genes are TRBV23-1 and TRBJ1-2, with D possibly being TRBD1 (5 bases). TRBV23-1 is an open reading frame, and its role is uncertain. The CDR3 is 14 amino acids. V was shortened by 11 bases and J by 4 bases, with 20 bases between the two germline ends. CDR3 coding DNA: TGCGCCTCCTCCGGTGGAGGGGATGGCTATGGCTACACCTTC. It codes for CASSGGGDGYGYTF.

In this sample, this clone turned up once. The CDR3 reads CASSHPYSGNSYNEQFF. CDR3 bases: TGTGCCAGCTCCCACCCCTATAGCGGAAACTCCTACAATGAGCAGTTCTTC. The rearrangement joins TRBV28 to TRBJ2-1; a weak D match, TRBD2 (6 bases). The CDR3 totals 17 residues. Germline CDR1 reads MDHEN; CDR2 reads SYDVKM. V shed 8 bases and J shed 0 bases, with 20 bases lying between them.